The present T cell receptor beta chain was sequenced within a study of cytomegalovirus exposure and HLA in healthy donors. Study overall: Most donors, 81% of a few hundred genotyped, fell in the Caucasian-associated ancestry cluster.

The PCR was carried out with 60 Vbeta primers and 13 Jbeta primers. Using immunoSEQ multiplex PCR, the repertoire was profiled, and TCRdb retains in-frame clones only, with some absent. The sample lists 150,000 to 250,000 clones; around 81% were seen once. The CDR3 consists of 15 residues. Trimming removed 1 base from V and 6 bases from J; junction bases left unmatched: 9. Germline V gives CDR1 LGHNA, CDR2 YNFKEQ. Study-level results: Sequences of the TCR beta chain were said to predict the HLA-A and HLA-B alleles of most subjects accurately.

Details on this clone: Antigen: not known.

The J gene is TRBJ2-7, the V gene TRBV4-2, with 7 positions matching TRBD2. The sequence derives from a young man in good health and CMV-seronegative. Sequenced input: PBMCs. CDR3 bases: TGTGCCAGCAGCCAAGTCGGGCTAGCGGAAGGCGAGCAGTACTTC. It encodes CASSQVGLAEGEQYF.